This paragraph covers one T cell receptor beta chain sequence. These data come from a study of blood T cell repertoires in COVID-19. Study summary: The United States, Italy and Spain supplied acute and convalescent COVID-19 samples. Nucleic acid was either cDNA or gDNA, and it came from T cells, B-cell-depleted T cells, or PBMCs.

Repertoires were generated with immunoSEQ multiplex PCR, while TCRdb's copy carries only in-frame clones and drops some. This table has approximately 200,000 clones, approximately 94% appearing once. This TCR derives from a man in his thirties or forties with COVID-19, enrolled during active disease. The sample comprised peripheral blood.

This chain's CDR3 is CSASRGGEKLFF. CDR3 coding DNA: TGCAGTGCTAGTAGGGGTGGGGAAAAACTGTTTTTT. V usage is TRBV20-1 and J usage is TRBJ1-4; tentatively, D is TRBD1 (5 bases). V lost 3 bases to trimming and J lost 8 bases, with 10 bases between them. Germline lookup yields CDR1 DFQATT and CDR2 SNEGSKA (reference sequence). The CDR3 spans 12 residues.